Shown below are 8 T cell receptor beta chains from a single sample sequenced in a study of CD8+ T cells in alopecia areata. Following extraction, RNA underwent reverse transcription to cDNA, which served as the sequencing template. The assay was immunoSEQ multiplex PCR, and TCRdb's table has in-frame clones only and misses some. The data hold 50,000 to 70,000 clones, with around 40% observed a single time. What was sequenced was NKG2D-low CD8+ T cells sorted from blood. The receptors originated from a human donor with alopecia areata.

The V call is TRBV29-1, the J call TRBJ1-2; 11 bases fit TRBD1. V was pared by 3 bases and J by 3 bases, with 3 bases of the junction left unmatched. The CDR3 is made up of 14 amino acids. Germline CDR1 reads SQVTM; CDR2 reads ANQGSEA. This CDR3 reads CSVDQGQGDYGYTF. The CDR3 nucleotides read TGCAGCGTTGACCAGGGACAGGGGGACTATGGCTACACCTTC.

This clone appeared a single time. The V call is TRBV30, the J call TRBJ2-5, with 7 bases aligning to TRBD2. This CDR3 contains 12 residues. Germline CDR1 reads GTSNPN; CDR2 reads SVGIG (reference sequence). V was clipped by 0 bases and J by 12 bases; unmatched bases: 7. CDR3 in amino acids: CAWSVTSREEYF. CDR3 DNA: TGTGCCTGGAGTGTAACTAGCCGGGAGGAGTACTTC.

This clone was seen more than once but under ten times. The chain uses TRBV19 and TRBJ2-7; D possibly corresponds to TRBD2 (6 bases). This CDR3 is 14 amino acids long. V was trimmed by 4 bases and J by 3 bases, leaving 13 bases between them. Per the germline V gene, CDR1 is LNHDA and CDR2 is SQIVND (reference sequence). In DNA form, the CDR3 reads TGTGCCAGTAGTACTAGGAGGGACGGCTACGAGCAGTACTTC. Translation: CASSTRRDGYEQYF. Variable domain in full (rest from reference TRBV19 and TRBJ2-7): DGGITQSPKYLFRKEGQNVTLSCEQNLNHDAMYWYRQDPGQGLRLIYYSQIVNDFQKGDIAEGYSVSREKKESFPLTVTSAQKNPTAFYLCASSTRRDGYEQYFGPGTRLTVT.

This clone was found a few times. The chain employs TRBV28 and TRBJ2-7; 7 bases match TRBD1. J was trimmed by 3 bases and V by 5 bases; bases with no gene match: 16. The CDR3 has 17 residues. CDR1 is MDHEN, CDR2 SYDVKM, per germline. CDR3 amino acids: CASSPRAGGTRGYEQYF. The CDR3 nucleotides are TGTGCCAGCAGTCCCCGTGCAGGGGGTACGCGAGGCTACGAGCAGTACTTC.

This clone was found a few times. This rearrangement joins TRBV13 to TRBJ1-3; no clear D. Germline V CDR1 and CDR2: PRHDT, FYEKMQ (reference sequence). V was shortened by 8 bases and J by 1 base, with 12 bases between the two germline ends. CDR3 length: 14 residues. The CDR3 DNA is TGTGCCAGCTCCCCCAATCCATCTGGAAACACCATATATTTT. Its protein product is CASSPNPSGNTIYF.

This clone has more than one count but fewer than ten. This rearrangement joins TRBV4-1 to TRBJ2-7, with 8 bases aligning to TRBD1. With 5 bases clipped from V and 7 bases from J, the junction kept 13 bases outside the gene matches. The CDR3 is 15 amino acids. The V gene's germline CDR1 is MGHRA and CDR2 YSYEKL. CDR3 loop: CASSSYSRTGNEQYF. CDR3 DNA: TGCGCCAGCAGCTCTTATTCCCGGACAGGGAATGAGCAGTACTTC.

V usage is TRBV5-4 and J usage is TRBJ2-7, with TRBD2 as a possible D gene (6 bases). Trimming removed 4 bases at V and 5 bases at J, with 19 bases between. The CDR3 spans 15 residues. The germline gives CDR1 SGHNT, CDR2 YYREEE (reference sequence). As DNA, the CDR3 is TGTGCCAGCAGCCCAATAGAGGGGAGGTTCCACGAGCAGTACTTC. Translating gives CASSPIEGRFHEQYF.

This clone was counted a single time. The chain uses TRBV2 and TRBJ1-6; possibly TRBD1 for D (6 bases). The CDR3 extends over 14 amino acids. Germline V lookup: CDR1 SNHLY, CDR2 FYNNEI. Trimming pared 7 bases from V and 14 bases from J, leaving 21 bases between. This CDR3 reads CASIPRTASWALHF. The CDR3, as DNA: TGTGCCAGCATTCCCAGGACAGCCAGCTGGGCCCTCCACTTT.